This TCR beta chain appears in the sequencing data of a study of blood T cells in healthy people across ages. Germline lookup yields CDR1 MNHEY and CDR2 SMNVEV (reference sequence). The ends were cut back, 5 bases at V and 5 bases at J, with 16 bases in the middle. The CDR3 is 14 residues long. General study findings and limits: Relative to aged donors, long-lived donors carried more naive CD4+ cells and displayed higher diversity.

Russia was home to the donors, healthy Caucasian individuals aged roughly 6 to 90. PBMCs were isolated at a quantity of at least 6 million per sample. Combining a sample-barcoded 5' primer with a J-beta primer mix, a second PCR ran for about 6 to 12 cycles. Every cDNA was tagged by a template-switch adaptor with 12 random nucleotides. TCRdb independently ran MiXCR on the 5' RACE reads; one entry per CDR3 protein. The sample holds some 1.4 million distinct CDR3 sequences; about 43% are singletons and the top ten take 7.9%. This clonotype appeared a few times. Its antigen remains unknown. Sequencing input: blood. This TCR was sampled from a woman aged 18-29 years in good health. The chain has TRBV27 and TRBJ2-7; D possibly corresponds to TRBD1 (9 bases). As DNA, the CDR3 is TGTGCCAGCAGTGTAGCGGGACAGGGTAACGAGCAGTACTTC. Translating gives CASSVAGQGNEQYF.